The TCR beta chain described here comes from a study of cytomegalovirus exposure and HLA in healthy donors (dated by TCRdb to 2016 to 2017). For the wider study: The 666 repertoires of the first cohort and the roughly 120 validation repertoires were produced on the same platform, according to a later analysis. Along with the roughly 610-subject first cohort, a separate validation cohort of over 90 different subjects was used. To predict cytomegalovirus infection status, the study brought together high-throughput TCR immunosequencing, statistical association of individual TCRs with disease status, and machine learning. The study aimed to test whether signatures of past pathogen exposure could be identified by cataloging public T cell receptors. General conclusions and limits of the study: While some public TCRs were present in many individuals, most TCR sequences turned up only very rarely across donors. The validation cohort had no HLA typing available for a later analysis, so co-occurrence within that cohort was assessed over all 110 or so repertoires. A total of 150 or so TCR beta chains were listed by the study as associated with cytomegalovirus. Subsequent analysis determined that TCRs grouped into clusters in the first cohort also showed a tendency toward co-occurrence across the roughly 120 validation repertoires, and 85% to 95% of cluster scores exceeded 0. A few of the identified cytomegalovirus-associated TCR beta chains were confirmed in vitro to be specific for cytomegalovirus antigens. It was suggested by the authors that the approach could potentially be generalized to other disease states and immunological phenotypes. In both the original and validation cohorts, the classifier was reported to diagnose cytomegalovirus status with high specificity and sensitivity.

Separate from the roughly 630-subject first cohort, the validation cohort of over 90 subjects was the group to which the donors belonged. The library was prepared using the immunoSEQ multiplex PCR assay. Under the source paper's analysis protocol: A statistical classification framework was built for diagnosing cytomegalovirus status from the catalog of TCR beta chain sequences. TCRdb holds this immuneACCESS table with in-frame rearrangements only. Some clones are missing; in checked studies, unresolved V genes explain under half, and the rest has no known cause. The V and J calls and clone size were taken over from that table, and D and trimming were inferred from the DNA. For this sample there are approximately 170,000 clones; around 85% appear just once. The ten biggest clones cover roughly 15% of the sample. To note about this clone: It lacks a known antigen. The sample holds no much larger clone one base away, and base qualities are not on file.

Taken from the germline V gene, the CDR1 and CDR2 loops are MGHRA and YSYEKL. At the junction V is shortened by 0 bases and J by 1 base, with 12 bases in between. The CDR3 runs 16 residues from the cysteine to the phenylalanine. Kept here is only the CDR3 DNA, which spans 48 bases and is read in frame from base 1. In this chain, TRBV4-1 is recombined with TRBJ2-5; confidence is insufficient to name the D gene. The TCR was taken from a man aged 18 to 29 in good health and CMV-seropositive. The specimen was PBMCs. The DNA is TGCGCCAGCAGCCAAGATCGCGACACTCTCCAAGAGACCCAGTACTTC. The translation is CASSQDRDTLQETQYF.